The rows below give T cell receptor beta chains drawn from one sample of a study of T cell repertoires in cytomegalovirus infection. TCRdb re-derived calls from the reads in MiXCR, one entry per CDR3 protein. The table records some 500,000 distinct CDR3 sequences, roughly a third of them present only once. These TCRs are of unknown antigen specificity. This sample comprised cultured PBMCs, obtained from culture after CMV antigen stimulation. Source of these receptors: a human donor in good health (CMV status not recorded). Some clones in this sample may be carry-over from other donors' samples. Both conserved end residues are part of each CDR3. D genes are given only for firm matches. Expanded clones are given a class, and other clones once, few, many or no size at all.

clone size: .
D gene: .
CDR3 length: 14
J gene: TRBJ2-7
V gene: TRBV4-1
CDR3 protein: CASSQDGIVNEQYF
CDR3 DNA: TGCGCCAGCAGCCAAGATGGGATTGTTAACGAGCAGTACTTC

clone size: .
D gene: TRBD2
CDR3 length: 15
J gene: TRBJ2-1
V gene: TRBV28
CDR3 protein: CASSLGASGSNEQFF
CDR3 DNA: TGTGCCAGCAGTTTAGGGGCTAGCGGGAGCAATGAGCAGTTCTTC

clone size: .
D gene: .
CDR3 length: 16
J gene: TRBJ2-2
V gene: TRBV18
CDR3 protein: CASSPTVAVYTGELFF
CDR3 DNA: TGTGCCAGCTCACCCACGGTAGCGGTTTACACCGGGGAGCTGTTTTTT

clone size: few
D gene: TRBD2
CDR3 length: 15
J gene: TRBJ2-1
V gene: TRBV7-2
CDR3 protein: CASSTLAGDYNEQFF
CDR3 DNA: TGTGCCAGCAGCACATTAGCGGGAGACTACAATGAGCAGTTCTTC

clone size: many
D gene: .
CDR3 length: 18
J gene: TRBJ1-4
V gene: TRBV7-8
CDR3 protein: CASSLRGVGPNANEKLFF
CDR3 DNA: TGTGCCAGCAGCTTAAGAGGCGTGGGGCCAAACGCTAATGAAAAACTGTTTTTT

clone size: few
D gene: .
CDR3 length: 13
J gene: TRBJ2-1
V gene: TRBV7-3
CDR3 protein: CASSLVEVGWQFF
CDR3 DNA: TGTGCCAGCAGCTTAGTTGAAGTCGGCTGGCAGTTCTTC

clone size: few
D gene: .
CDR3 length: 14
J gene: TRBJ1-4
V gene: TRBV24-1
CDR3 protein: CATRGTSEDEKLFF
CDR3 DNA: TGTGCCACCAGAGGGACCTCGGAGGATGAAAAACTGTTTTTT

clone size: .
D gene: .
CDR3 length: 15
J gene: TRBJ2-2
V gene: TRBV6-2/TRBV6-3
CDR3 protein: CASSYSGFRAGELFF
CDR3 DNA: TGTGCCAGCAGTTACTCAGGGTTCCGCGCCGGGGAGCTGTTTTTT

clone size: .
D gene: TRBD2
CDR3 length: 15
J gene: TRBJ2-1
V gene: TRBV9
CDR3 protein: CASSAAGGSYNEQFF
CDR3 DNA: TGTGCCAGCAGCGCCGCGGGAGGATCCTACAATGAGCAGTTCTTC

clone size: few
D gene: TRBD2
CDR3 length: 11
J gene: TRBJ2-3
V gene: TRBV6-6
CDR3 protein: CAAGEADTQYF
CDR3 DNA: TGTGCCGCGGGAGAGGCAGATACGCAGTATTTT

clone size: .
D gene: TRBD1
CDR3 length: 17
J gene: TRBJ2-7
V gene: TRBV7-2
CDR3 protein: CASSFGTGAGDSYEQYF
CDR3 DNA: TGTGCCAGCAGCTTCGGGACAGGGGCAGGGGACTCCTACGAGCAGTACTTC

clone size: .
D gene: .
CDR3 length: 15
J gene: TRBJ2-5
V gene: TRBV6-2/TRBV6-3
CDR3 protein: CASKYLLGIQETQYF
CDR3 DNA: TGTGCCAGCAAATACCTTTTGGGTATCCAAGAGACCCAGTACTTC

clone size: .
D gene: TRBD1
CDR3 length: 14
J gene: TRBJ1-5
V gene: TRBV28
CDR3 protein: CASSRQGGGQPQHF
CDR3 DNA: TGTGCCAGCAGTCGACAGGGTGGGGGTCAGCCCCAGCATTTT

clone size: .
D gene: .
CDR3 length: 12
J gene: TRBJ2-2
V gene: TRBV19
CDR3 protein: CASKRETGELFF
CDR3 DNA: TGTGCCAGTAAACGGGAAACCGGGGAGCTGTTTTTT

clone size: .
D gene: .
CDR3 length: 15
J gene: TRBJ1-2
V gene: TRBV12-3/TRBV12-4
CDR3 protein: CASSLAAGVNYGYTF
CDR3 DNA: TGTGCCAGCAGCCTAGCCGCCGGGGTTAACTATGGCTACACCTTC

clone size: .
D gene: TRBD1
CDR3 length: 16
J gene: TRBJ1-4
V gene: TRBV6-6
CDR3 protein: CASSYSSTGEGEKLFF
CDR3 DNA: TGTGCCAGCAGTTACTCGTCGACAGGGGAAGGGGAAAAACTGTTTTTT

clone size: few
D gene: TRBD2
CDR3 length: 16
J gene: TRBJ2-5
V gene: TRBV6-2/TRBV6-3
CDR3 protein: CASTYTRSGGQETQYF
CDR3 DNA: TGTGCCAGCACCTACACGAGGAGCGGGGGCCAAGAGACCCAGTACTTC

clone size: .
D gene: TRBD2
CDR3 length: 16
J gene: TRBJ2-1
V gene: TRBV28
CDR3 protein: CASSLRAGGDLDEQFF
CDR3 DNA: TGTGCCAGCAGTCTACGGGCGGGGGGCGACCTCGATGAGCAGTTCTTC

clone size: .
D gene: .
CDR3 length: 15
J gene: TRBJ2-2
V gene: TRBV4-3
CDR3 protein: CASSQAANWPGELFF
CDR3 DNA: TGCGCCAGCAGCCAAGCGGCGAATTGGCCCGGGGAGCTGTTTTTT

clone size: .
D gene: .
CDR3 length: 17
J gene: TRBJ1-3
V gene: TRBV7-8
CDR3 protein: CASSSTLPGVEGNTIYF
CDR3 DNA: TGTGCCAGCAGCTCTACCCTTCCAGGGGTGGAGGGAAACACCATATATTTT

clone size: .
D gene: TRBD1
CDR3 length: 13
J gene: TRBJ1-6
V gene: TRBV10-3
CDR3 protein: CAAGRGPDSPLHF
CDR3 DNA: TGTGCCGCCGGGAGGGGGCCGGATTCACCCCTCCACTTT

clone size: many
D gene: .
CDR3 length: 15
J gene: TRBJ1-6
V gene: TRBV7-2
CDR3 protein: CASSPPGSYNSPLHF
CDR3 DNA: TGTGCCAGCAGCCCGCCGGGGTCCTATAATTCACCCCTCCACTTT

clone size: few
D gene: TRBD2
CDR3 length: 15
J gene: TRBJ2-1
V gene: TRBV10-3
CDR3 protein: CATQPGLGVKNEQFF
CDR3 DNA: TGTGCCACCCAACCGGGACTAGGAGTTAAGAATGAGCAGTTCTTC

clone size: few
D gene: TRBD1
CDR3 length: 15
J gene: TRBJ2-5
V gene: TRBV7-2
CDR3 protein: CASSEGQGGQETQYF
CDR3 DNA: TGTGCCAGCAGCGAAGGACAGGGCGGTCAAGAGACCCAGTACTTC

clone size: .
D gene: .
CDR3 length: 14
J gene: TRBJ2-2
V gene: TRBV4-1
CDR3 protein: CASSQALVSGELFF
CDR3 DNA: TGCGCCAGCAGCCAAGCTTTAGTATCCGGGGAGCTGTTTTTT

clone size: few
D gene: TRBD1
CDR3 length: 13
J gene: TRBJ1-1
V gene: TRBV18
CDR3 protein: CASSGTGGAEAFF
CDR3 DNA: TGTGCCAGCTCTGGGACAGGGGGAGCTGAAGCTTTCTTT

clone size: few
D gene: .
CDR3 length: 14
J gene: TRBJ1-5
V gene: TRBV19
CDR3 protein: CASSMVGAYQPQHF
CDR3 DNA: TGTGCCAGTAGTATGGTTGGGGCCTATCAGCCCCAGCATTTT

clone size: few
D gene: .
CDR3 length: 14
J gene: TRBJ1-1
V gene: TRBV4-3
CDR3 protein: CASSQDAKSSEAFF
CDR3 DNA: TGCGCCAGCAGCCAAGATGCAAAGTCCTCTGAAGCTTTCTTT

clone size: few
D gene: .
CDR3 length: 14
J gene: TRBJ1-1
V gene: TRBV2
CDR3 protein: CASSYRVLNTEAFF
CDR3 DNA: TGTGCCAGCAGCTACAGGGTCTTAAACACTGAAGCTTTCTTT

clone size: few
D gene: TRBD2
CDR3 length: 15
J gene: TRBJ2-1
V gene: TRBV7-2
CDR3 protein: CASSGMGLAGLEQFF
CDR3 DNA: TGTGCCAGCAGCGGAATGGGACTAGCGGGCCTTGAGCAGTTCTTC

clone size: many
D gene: .
CDR3 length: 15
J gene: TRBJ1-5
V gene: TRBV7-2
CDR3 protein: CASRQRAYSNQPQHF
CDR3 DNA: TGTGCCAGCCGCCAACGAGCTTATAGCAATCAGCCCCAGCATTTT

clone size: .
D gene: .
CDR3 length: 15
J gene: TRBJ1-5
V gene: TRBV7-2
CDR3 protein: CASSSEDGRNQPQHF
CDR3 DNA: TGTGCCAGCAGCTCCGAGGACGGTCGCAATCAGCCCCAGCATTTT

clone size: .
D gene: TRBD1
CDR3 length: 14
J gene: TRBJ2-7
V gene: TRBV9
CDR3 protein: CASSYGTGPYEQYF
CDR3 DNA: TGTGCCAGCAGCTACGGGACAGGTCCCTACGAGCAGTACTTC

clone size: .
D gene: .
CDR3 length: 9
J gene: TRBJ2-1
V gene: TRBV20-1
CDR3 protein: CSASNEQFF
CDR3 DNA: TGCAGTGCTAGTAATGAGCAGTTCTTC

clone size: .
D gene: .
CDR3 length: 15
J gene: TRBJ2-3
V gene: TRBV9
CDR3 protein: CASSVGGEYSDTQYF
CDR3 DNA: TGTGCCAGCAGCGTAGGCGGCGAGTATAGCGATACGCAGTATTTT

clone size: .
D gene: .
CDR3 length: 16
J gene: TRBJ2-7
V gene: TRBV4-2
CDR3 protein: CASSQDFAKGAYEQYF
CDR3 DNA: TGTGCCAGCAGCCAAGATTTCGCCAAGGGGGCCTACGAGCAGTACTTC

clone size: .
D gene: .
CDR3 length: 15
J gene: TRBJ1-5
V gene: TRBV9
CDR3 protein: CASSEQGYSNQPQHF
CDR3 DNA: TGTGCCAGCAGCGAACAGGGATATAGCAATCAGCCCCAGCATTTT

clone size: many
D gene: .
CDR3 length: 13
J gene: TRBJ2-5
V gene: TRBV7-2
CDR3 protein: CASSLNREETQYF
CDR3 DNA: TGTGCCAGCAGCTTGAACAGGGAAGAGACCCAGTACTTC

clone size: .
D gene: .
CDR3 length: 15
J gene: TRBJ2-4
V gene: TRBV20-1
CDR3 protein: CSASVRGLSKNIQYF
CDR3 DNA: TGCAGTGCTAGTGTCCGCGGTCTTTCCAAAAACATTCAGTACTTC

clone size: .
D gene: .
CDR3 length: 14
J gene: TRBJ2-1
V gene: TRBV10-3
CDR3 protein: CAISLLASYNEQFF
CDR3 DNA: TGTGCCATCAGTCTGCTAGCGAGCTACAATGAGCAGTTCTTC

clone size: few
D gene: TRBD2
CDR3 length: 19
J gene: TRBJ2-1
V gene: TRBV24-1
CDR3 protein: CATSDLSLAGFSSYNEQFF
CDR3 DNA: TGTGCCACCAGTGATTTGTCACTAGCGGGTTTCAGCTCCTACAATGAGCAGTTCTTC

clone size: .
D gene: .
CDR3 length: 16
J gene: TRBJ2-2
V gene: TRBV19
CDR3 protein: CASSRLAMGETGELFF
CDR3 DNA: TGTGCCAGTAGTAGGTTGGCAATGGGGGAGACCGGGGAGCTGTTTTTT

clone size: .
D gene: .
CDR3 length: 15
J gene: TRBJ2-5
V gene: TRBV12-3/TRBV12-4
CDR3 protein: CASSPAVEDAETQYF
CDR3 DNA: TGTGCCAGCAGTCCCGCGGTCGAGGACGCGGAGACCCAGTACTTC

clone size: .
D gene: .
CDR3 length: 16
J gene: TRBJ2-5
V gene: TRBV13
CDR3 protein: CASSLGFRKGEETQYF
CDR3 DNA: TGTGCCAGCAGCTTAGGATTCCGGAAGGGGGAAGAGACCCAGTACTTC

clone size: few
D gene: .
CDR3 length: 12
J gene: TRBJ2-5
V gene: TRBV28
CDR3 protein: CASRPPFGAQYF
CDR3 DNA: TGTGCCAGCAGACCCCCGTTCGGGGCTCAGTACTTC

clone size: .
D gene: .
CDR3 length: 13
J gene: TRBJ1-1
V gene: TRBV6-2/TRBV6-3
CDR3 protein: CASSYAGNGEAFF
CDR3 DNA: TGTGCCAGCAGTTACGCGGGGAACGGTGAAGCTTTCTTT

clone size: few
D gene: TRBD1
CDR3 length: 18
J gene: TRBJ2-6
V gene: TRBV12-3/TRBV12-4
CDR3 protein: CASSFLGTVLSGANVLTF
CDR3 DNA: TGTGCCAGCAGTTTCTTGGGGACAGTCCTTTCGGGGGCCAACGTCCTGACTTTC

clone size: many
D gene: .
CDR3 length: 13
J gene: TRBJ1-2
V gene: TRBV7-2
CDR3 protein: CASSETANYGYTF
CDR3 DNA: TGTGCCAGCAGCGAGACAGCAAACTATGGCTACACCTTC

clone size: .
D gene: .
CDR3 length: 17
J gene: TRBJ2-5
V gene: TRBV28
CDR3 protein: CASSLSSGPRLRETQYF
CDR3 DNA: TGTGCCAGCAGTTTATCCTCGGGACCCCGATTGCGGGAGACCCAGTACTTC

clone size: .
D gene: TRBD1
CDR3 length: 16
J gene: TRBJ2-5
V gene: TRBV29-1
CDR3 protein: CSVVKAGQGMGETQYF
CDR3 DNA: TGCAGCGTTGTTAAGGCCGGACAGGGGATGGGAGAGACCCAGTACTTC